This T cell receptor (beta chain) was sequenced during a study of T-cell reconstitution after alpha-beta-depleted transplantation in children. This clonotype was counted only a few times. Preparation of the TCRbeta library was carried out with unique molecular identifiers. One entry per CDR3 protein, called by TCRdb with MiXCR from the PCR reads. The table includes 330,000 or so distinct CDR3 sequences, about 9.3% detected once. V dropped 4 bases and J dropped 1 base, with 11 bases sitting between them. The CDR3 has 14 amino acids. Per germline, CDR1 SGHRS and CDR2 YFSETQ. This rearrangement joins TRBV5-1 to TRBJ2-5, with D unclear. This sample comprised PBMCs from the stem cell graft donor, obtained from the stem cell graft. The source is a human donor who donated a stem cell graft to a child with acute lymphoblastic leukemia. The CDR3 nucleotides read TGCGCCAGCAGCATCCAGTTACCCCAAGAGACCCAGTACTTC. Translated, it gives CASSIQLPQETQYF.